This T cell receptor (beta chain) comes out of a study of neurological immune-mediated disorders. Study-wide context: Secondary progressive cases numbered 3 among the roughly 35 multiple sclerosis patients, while the other 31 were relapsing-remitting. Whole-study results and caveats: A possible signature appeared as one related-CDR3 cluster, in which phylogenetic grouping placed the repertoires of 18 of 34 multiple sclerosis patients.

5'RACE with 10-nucleotide random UMIs generated the cDNA. TCRdb processed the 5' RACE reads anew with MiXCR; each CDR3 protein has one entry. This table holds tens of thousands of distinct CDR3 sequences, over 4% found once. This clonotype was detected many times. The target antigen is unknown. In germline, CDR1 is LNHNV, CDR2 YYDKDF (reference sequence). CDR3 length: 13 amino acids. V was trimmed by 0 bases and J by 9 bases, leaving 12 bases between them. Stored at -80 C, 2 million PBMCs were the source of the unsorted libraries. The sequencing input was PBMCs. The receptor was isolated from a man over 45 with multiple sclerosis. This sequence joins TRBV15 and TRBJ2-7; D remains unclear. The CDR3 is CATSRDSLMVQYV. As DNA, the CDR3 is TGTGCCACCAGCAGAGATTCCCTCATGGTGCAGTACGTC.